The 19 T cell receptor beta chains in this list originate from one sample, sequenced in a study of shared clonotypes between healthy human individuals. Positive CCR7 selection of CD45RO-negative cells yielded the naive CD8 cells, and terminally differentiated effector memory CD45RA+ cells were excluded. Clones were read by immunoSEQ multiplex PCR, and TCRdb kept only the in-frame ones, dropping some. The sample has about 2.2 million clones; 90% to 95% are singletons. The sequenced material came from naive CD8+ T cells from PBMCs. Every receptor here comes from a man aged 18 to 29 in good health. Some clones in this sample may be carry-over from other donors' samples.

The chain links TRBV7-9 to TRBJ1-4; D not resolved. The CDR3 totals 12 residues. Between the trimmed V and J ends, which lost 4 bases and 7 bases, there was a span of 7 bases. In germline, CDR1 is SEHNR, CDR2 FQNEAQ (reference sequence). The CDR3 region has the DNA TGTGCCAGCAGCTCCAAATTTGAAAAACTGTTTTTT. Translated: CASSSKFEKLFF.

The CDR3 DNA sequence: TGTGCCAGCAGCTTACGATCAGGGACAAACACTGAAGCTTTCTTT. This gives the protein CASSLRSGTNTEAFF. The rearrangement uses TRBV11-3 and TRBJ1-1, with D possibly being TRBD1 (6 bases). V lost 2 bases to trimming and J lost 2 bases, with 12 bases between them. Germline values: CDR1 SGHNT, CDR2 YENEEA. This CDR3 region has 15 residues.

The chain links TRBV5-1 to TRBJ2-7; TRBD2 aligns across 9 bases. CDR1 is SGHRS, CDR2 YFSETQ, per germline. J was trimmed by 5 bases and V by 3 bases; bases with no gene match: 9. The CDR3 extends over 15 amino acids. The CDR3 DNA reads as TGCGCCAGCAGCTCTAAGACTAGCGGAGACAACGAGCAGTACTTC. Its protein product is CASSSKTSGDNEQYF.

The rearrangement joins TRBV7-9 to TRBJ2-1; 9 positions match TRBD1. Per the germline V gene, CDR1 is SEHNR and CDR2 is FQNEAQ (reference sequence). V shed 5 bases, J shed 5 bases, and the junction held 7 bases outside the gene matches. There are 15 residues in the CDR3. The CDR3 nucleotides are TGTGCCAGCAGCGTCCGGGACAGGGCCCACAATGAGCAGTTCTTC. This translates into CASSVRDRAHNEQFF.

This sequence joins TRBV20-1 and TRBJ2-1; no firm D call. CDR1 is DFQATT and CDR2 is SNEGSKA in the germline V gene (reference sequence). The CDR3 totals 11 residues. Trimming shortened V by 2 bases and J by 9 bases, and 8 bases separated the two germline ends. The CDR3 region has the DNA TGCAGTGCTAGAAAGGTGGGTGAGCAGTTCTTC. This translates into CSARKVGEQFF.

This rearrangement joins TRBV19 to TRBJ2-1, with 11 bases that match TRBD1. This CDR3 has 15 amino acids. The V gene's germline CDR1 is LNHDA and CDR2 SQIVND (reference sequence). V gave up 6 bases and J gave up 5 bases; unmatched junction bases: 6. This chain's CDR3 is CASRVGQGAHNEQFF. The CDR3 DNA reads TGTGCCAGTAGGGTCGGACAGGGGGCCCACAATGAGCAGTTCTTC.

This chain connects TRBV5-8 to TRBJ1-4; tentative D call: TRBD1 (6 bases). The CDR3 is made up of 19 amino acids. Germline V gives CDR1 SGHTS, CDR2 YDEGEE. The germline V and J ends were trimmed by 3 bases and 0 bases, with 21 bases remaining between them. The DNA of the CDR3 is TGTGCCAGCAGCTGGACAGATATACAAACAACTCCAACTAATGAAAAACTGTTTTTT. Translated, it gives CASSWTDIQTTPTNEKLFF.

This chain joins TRBV29-1 and TRBJ2-3; D might be TRBD1 or TRBD2, each matching 5 bases. Trimming pared 3 bases from V and 2 bases from J, leaving 9 bases between. CDR1 and CDR2 (germline): SQVTM, ANQGSEA. The CDR3 has 13 residues. The CDR3 here is CSVDRGDTDTQYF. In DNA form, the CDR3 reads TGCAGCGTTGACCGAGGGGACACAGATACGCAGTATTTT.

In regard to this clone: The sample carries other DNA sequences with the same CDR3. The chain links TRBV6-5 to TRBJ2-2; perhaps TRBD2 as D (7 bases). CDR1 is MNHEY and CDR2 is SVGAGI in the germline V gene. Between the trimmed V and J ends, which lost 0 bases and 2 bases, there was a span of 10 bases. This CDR3 contains 16 residues. The chain's CDR3 is CASSYSRGLNTGELFF. In DNA, the CDR3 is TGTGCCAGCAGTTACTCGCGGGGGCTCAACACCGGGGAGCTGTTTTTT.

The CDR3 is CASSTGSRQFF. The CDR3 coding sequence is TGTGCCAGCAGCACCGGGTCCCGTCAGTTCTTC. The chain is built from TRBV5-4 and TRBJ2-1, with D unresolved. The CDR3 sequence is 11 residues long. Trimming left V 4 bases short and J 13 bases short, with 12 bases between. Germline CDR1 is SGHNT and CDR2 is YYREEE (reference sequence).

The chain combines TRBV9 with TRBJ2-1; D is unclear. The V gene lost 4 bases and the J gene lost 4 bases, with 24 bases spanning the gap. Germline V gene lookup returns CDR1 SGDLS and CDR2 YYNGEE. The CDR3 is 18 amino acids. CDR3 DNA: TGTGCCAGCAGCTCTCGGTCCAATTTTGTTGGGAATTACAATGAGCAGTTCTTC. Its translation: CASSSRSNFVGNYNEQFF.

The chain joins TRBV6-5 to TRBJ2-1; 9 bases align to TRBD1. J was trimmed by 3 bases and V by 6 bases; bases with no gene match: 3. Per germline, CDR1 MNHEY and CDR2 SVGAGI. The CDR3 is 14 amino acids. The CDR3 sequence: CASRTGGGYNEQFF. The CDR3 DNA follows: TGTGCCAGCAGGACAGGGGGTGGCTACAATGAGCAGTTCTTC.

The chain is built from TRBV4-2 and TRBJ2-7; D is possibly TRBD1 (6 bases). Germline V gene data show CDR1 as LGHNA and CDR2 as YNFKEQ. V lost 0 bases and J 2 bases, leaving 14 bases between the germline ends. The CDR3 length is 16 residues. In DNA form, the CDR3 reads TGTGCCAGCAGCCAAGATCCCGACAGGATAGCCTACGAGCAGTACTTC. Its translation is CASSQDPDRIAYEQYF.

The rearrangement uses TRBV7-9 and TRBJ1-2, with a weak D call TRBD1 (5 bases). CDR1 SEHNR and CDR2 FQNEAQ come from the germline V gene (reference sequence). This CDR3 has 15 amino acids. V shed 5 bases and J shed 1 base, with 14 bases lying between them. The CDR3 spells CASSRTGADNYGYTF. CDR3 in DNA: TGTGCCAGCAGCCGAACCGGGGCAGATAACTATGGCTACACCTTC.

This chain links TRBV5-6 with TRBJ2-3; D is undetermined. Per germline, CDR1 SGHDT and CDR2 YYEEEE. Trimming took 9 bases from V and 0 from J, leaving 17 bases between them. There are 15 residues in the CDR3. In DNA, the CDR3 is TGTGCCACCCTACCGACCCTGGACAGCACAGATACGCAGTATTTT. It yields the protein CATLPTLDSTDTQYF. Combining the CDR3 with reference TRBV5-6 and TRBJ2-3 gives the whole variable domain DAGVTQSPTHLIKTRGQQVTLRCSPKSGHDTVSWYQQALGQGPQFIFQYYEEEERQRGNFPDRFSGHQFPNYSSELNVNALLLGDSALYLCATLPTLDSTDTQYFGPGTRLTVL.

On this clone itself: The same CDR3 is also encoded by other DNA sequences in this sample. The rearrangement uses TRBV7-3 and TRBJ1-3; D call uncertain. The germline CDR1 and CDR2 sequences are SGHTA and FQGTGA. The CDR3 length is 15 residues. V gave up 1 base and J gave up 0 bases, with 7 bases separating them. CDR3 sequence: CASSLIGSSGNTIYF. CDR3 bases: TGTGCCAGCAGCTTAATCGGAAGCTCTGGAAACACCATATATTTT.

The chain employs TRBV14 and TRBJ2-5; TRBD1 is a possible D gene (6 bases). The CDR3 covers 16 residues. Germline loops: CDR1 SGHDN, CDR2 FVKESK. The V end was cut by 4 bases, the J end by 2 bases, with 17 bases between. The CDR3 DNA reads as TGTGCCAGCAGCCCCCTAGGGCCAGGGGTACAAGAGACCCAGTACTTC. Amino acids: CASSPLGPGVQETQYF.

The chain uses TRBV28 and TRBJ2-7, with D uncertain. Looked up from germline, CDR1 is MDHEN and CDR2 is SYDVKM. V shed 3 bases and J shed 6 bases, with 12 bases lying between them. This CDR3 has 13 amino acids. The CDR3 region is CASSFPGSREQYF. The CDR3 DNA reads as TGTGCCAGCAGTTTTCCGGGTTCCCGCGAGCAGTACTTC. Full variable domain (missing parts from reference TRBV28 and TRBJ2-7): DVKVTQSSRYLVKRTGEKVFLECVQDMDHENMFWYRQDPGLGLRLIYFSYDVKMKEKGDIPEGYSVSREKKERFSLILESASTNQTSMYLCASSFPGSREQYFGPGTRLTVT.

The V and J genes are TRBV6-5 and TRBJ1-2, with 7 nucleotides matching TRBD1. This CDR3 region has 13 residues. The V segment lost 8 bases and the J segment 7 bases; nucleotides outside the gene matches: 10. CDR1 MNHEY and CDR2 SVGAGI come from the germline V gene. CDR3 in DNA: TGTGCCAGCTCTTACAGGGGACCCTCTGGCTACACCTTC. Residues: CASSYRGPSGYTF.